This paragraph reports one TCR beta chain. Its target is not known. This sample stems from a study of T cell repertoires in cytomegalovirus infection. Whole-study context: The public TCR beta signatures pointed to both CMV infection and matching HLA type. Study outcomes and limitations: Summed frequency of shared TCR beta families picked out CMV carriers who also had the relevant HLA. Ex vivo, HLA-C-restricted CMV-specific TCR beta clonotypes prevailed over the rest of the response.

Germline lookup yields CDR1 SGHDN and CDR2 FVKESK. The ends were cut back, 3 bases at V and 1 base at J, with 12 bases in the middle. The CDR3 covers 15 residues. One entry per CDR3 protein, called by TCRdb with MiXCR from the reads. The sample has some 97,000 distinct CDR3 sequences; about 22% are singletons. This TCR derives from a human donor in good health (CMV status not recorded). Some clones in this sample may be carry-over from other donors' samples. Sequencing was carried out using CD8+ T cells from PBMCs. This chain joins TRBV14 and TRBJ1-1; D is possibly TRBD1 (5 bases). CDR3 in DNA: TGTGCCAGCAGCCAGGGGCACACAGAGAACACTGAAGCTTTCTTT. Its translation is CASSQGHTENTEAFF. The whole variable domain, remainder taken from reference TRBV14 and TRBJ1-1, is EAGVTQFPSHSVIEKGQTVTLRCDPISGHDNLYWYRRVMGKEIKFLLHFVKESKQDESGMPNNRFLAERTGGTYSTLKVQPAELEDSGVYFCASSQGHTENTEAFFGQGTRLTVV.